These 9 T cell receptor beta chains originate from one sample sequenced in a study of a mutant IDH1 vaccine in newly diagnosed glioma. Noted time point: week 23, last vaccination. In every dose of vaccine, 300 ug of mutant IDH1 20-mer peptide was given alongside topical imiquimod. Profiling relied on immunoSEQ multiplex PCR, and the TCRdb table lists in-frame clones only, not all of them. Of about 54,000 clones in the sample, 80% are singletons; the top ten hold 6.2%. What these receptors recognize is not known. Sample: PBMCs, taken from a glioma patient whose treatment included an IDH1 peptide vaccine. The source is a man aged 40-49 years with glioma.

The chain is built from TRBV4-1 and TRBJ1-1; possibly TRBD1 for D (5 bases). The germline V gene encodes CDR1 MGHRA and CDR2 YSYEKL. V gave up 5 bases and J gave up 1 base, with 14 bases separating them. The length of the CDR3 is 15 residues. This chain's CDR3 is CASSTLVGGNTEAFF. CDR3 bases: TGCGCCAGCAGCACCCTCGTCGGGGGGAACACTGAAGCTTTCTTT.

CDR3 protein: CSVATGIAYEQYF. DNA for the CDR3: TGCAGCGTTGCGACAGGGATAGCCTACGAGCAGTACTTC. The rearrangement links TRBV29-1 to TRBJ2-7, with TRBD1 matching 7 bases. The CDR3 consists of 13 residues. J gave up 2 bases and V 4 bases, and 5 bases lay outside the gene matches. Looked up from germline, CDR1 is SQVTM and CDR2 is ANQGSEA.

In DNA form, the CDR3 reads TGTGCCAGCAGCTCCCGGGAGGTGGGCTATGGCTACACCTTC. Its protein is CASSSREVGYGYTF. The gene calls are TRBV5-6 and TRBJ1-2, with unresolved D. V lost 3 bases to trimming and J lost 4 bases, with 13 bases between them. There are 14 residues in the CDR3. The V gene's germline CDR1 is SGHDT and CDR2 YYEEEE.

The chain is built from TRBV19 and TRBJ2-3, with D possibly TRBD2 on 7 matching bases. Germline V CDR1 and CDR2: LNHDA, SQIVND (reference sequence). The CDR3 totals 14 residues. Trimming left V 2 bases short and J 6 bases short, with 12 bases between. CDR3 region: CASSIRGAWDTQYF. The CDR3 region has the DNA TGTGCCAGTAGTATACGGGGGGCTTGGGATACGCAGTATTTT.

The V gene is TRBV29-1, the J gene TRBJ2-5, with 12 bases fitting TRBD1. Germline lookup yields CDR1 SQVTM and CDR2 ANQGSEA. The V and J ends lost 7 bases and 5 bases, in that order; junction bases with no gene match: 8. This CDR3 is 14 amino acids long. DNA of the CDR3: TGCAGCGGTCGGGGGACAGGGGGCAAGGAGACCCAGTACTTC. Translated: CSGRGTGGKETQYF.

The gene calls are TRBV5-1 and TRBJ1-2; D is uncertain. This CDR3 comprises 14 residues. V shed 3 bases and J shed 8 bases, with 17 bases lying between them. Germline lookup yields CDR1 SGHRS and CDR2 YFSETQ. In nucleotides, the CDR3 is TGCGCCAGCAGCTCAGGAAACGGCGCTTTGGGCTACACCTTC. It specifies CASSSGNGALGYTF.

The J gene is TRBJ1-1, the V gene TRBV6-5; D is ambiguous. There are 15 residues in the CDR3. Germline V gene data show CDR1 as MNHEY and CDR2 as SVGAGI. Deletions cut 0 bases from V and 0 bases from J, with 8 bases between. CDR3 nucleotides: TGTGCCAGCAGTTACTCGAATAGGGTGAACACTGAAGCTTTCTTT. Its protein is CASSYSNRVNTEAFF.

This sequence joins TRBV6-5 and TRBJ2-7; D is perhaps TRBD1 (5 bases). Germline CDR1 reads MNHEY; CDR2 reads SVGAGI. There are 14 residues in the CDR3. The germline V and J ends were trimmed by 8 bases and 8 bases, with 22 bases remaining between them. In DNA, the CDR3 is TGTGCCAGCCGACGCCCCGGACAAGCTAACAAGCAGTACTTC. Its translation is CASRRPGQANKQYF.

This clone was counted once. The rearrangement joins TRBV5-1 to TRBJ1-1; D gene uncertain. Trimming cost V 0 bases and J 4 bases, with 10 bases left between them. This CDR3 contains 14 residues. The V gene's germline CDR1 is SGHRS and CDR2 YFSETQ. As DNA, the CDR3 is TGCGCCAGCAGCTTGGGGTCGTGGCGCACTGAAGCTTTCTTT. Its protein product is CASSLGSWRTEAFF.